This T cell receptor (beta chain) was profiled in a study of T cell responses to AZD1222 COVID-19 vaccine. Findings and limits, study-wide: Just five to seven people given AZD1222 tested seropositive at baseline. Repertoire sampling occurred only after the peak T cell response.

Assay: immunoSEQ multiplex PCR; the TCRdb copy retains only in-frame clones and omits some. The profile shows about 76,000 clones, approximately 88% of them singletons. As concerns this clone: Its antigen is not known.

This CDR3 comprises 14 residues. V was pared by 7 bases and J by 1 base, with 1 base of the junction left unmatched. Germline-derived CDR1 and CDR2 are MNHEY and SVGAGI. The chain carries TRBV6-5 and TRBJ2-6, with 7 bases lining up with TRBD1. Sequencing was performed on peripheral blood, taken on day 0 of MenACWY control vaccination. This sequence originates from an adult in good health. The CDR3 bases are TGTGCCAGCAAGACAGGGTCTGGGGCCAACGTCCTGACTTTC. This codes for CASKTGSGANVLTF.